The clone carrying this T cell receptor (beta chain) was detected ten times or more. The data belong to a study of T-cell reconstitution after alpha-beta-depleted transplantation in children. Using unique molecular identifiers, the investigators prepared the TCRbeta library. One entry per CDR3 protein results from TCRdb running MiXCR on the PCR reads. This table holds about 91,000 distinct CDR3 sequences, approximately 8.4% found once. Here the sequenced sample was PBMCs from the stem cell graft donor, taken from the stem cell graft. The TCR was taken from a human donor who donated a stem cell graft to a child with congenital amegakaryocytic thrombocytopenia.

The CDR3 loop reads CASSPRDATQYF. The CDR3 DNA is TGTGCCAGCTCACCGAGAGACGCTACCCAGTACTTC. The chain employs TRBV18 and TRBJ2-5; no definite D call. The CDR3 consists of 12 residues. Trimming pared 3 bases from V and 8 bases from J, leaving 10 bases between. CDR1 KGHSH and CDR2 LQKENI come from the germline V gene.